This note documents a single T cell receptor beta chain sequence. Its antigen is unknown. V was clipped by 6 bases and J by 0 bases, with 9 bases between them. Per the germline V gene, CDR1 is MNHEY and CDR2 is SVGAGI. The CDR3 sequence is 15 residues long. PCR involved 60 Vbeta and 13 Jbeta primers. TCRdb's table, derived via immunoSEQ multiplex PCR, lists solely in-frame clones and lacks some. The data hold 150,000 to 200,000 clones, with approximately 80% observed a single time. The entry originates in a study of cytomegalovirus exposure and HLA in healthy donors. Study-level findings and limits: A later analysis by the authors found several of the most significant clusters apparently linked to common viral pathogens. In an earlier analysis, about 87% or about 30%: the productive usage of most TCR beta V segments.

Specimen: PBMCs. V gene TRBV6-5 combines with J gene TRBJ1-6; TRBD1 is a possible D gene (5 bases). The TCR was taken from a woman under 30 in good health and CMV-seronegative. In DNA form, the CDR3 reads TGTGCCAGCAGCCGACAGAGCTCCTATAATTCACCCCTCCACTTT. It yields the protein CASSRQSSYNSPLHF.